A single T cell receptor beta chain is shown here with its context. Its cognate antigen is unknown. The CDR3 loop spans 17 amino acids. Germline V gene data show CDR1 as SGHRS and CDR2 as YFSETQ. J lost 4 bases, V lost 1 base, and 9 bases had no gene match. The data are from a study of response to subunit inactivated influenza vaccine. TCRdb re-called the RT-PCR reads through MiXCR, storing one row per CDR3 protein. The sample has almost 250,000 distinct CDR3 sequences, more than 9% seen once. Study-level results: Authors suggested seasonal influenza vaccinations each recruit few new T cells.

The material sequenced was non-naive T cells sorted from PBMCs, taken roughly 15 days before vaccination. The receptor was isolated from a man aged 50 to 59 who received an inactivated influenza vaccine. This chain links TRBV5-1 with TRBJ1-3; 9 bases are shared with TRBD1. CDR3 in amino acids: CASSLNLGTGTGNTIYF. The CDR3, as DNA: TGCGCCAGCAGCTTGAACCTGGGGACAGGGACCGGAAACACCATATATTTT. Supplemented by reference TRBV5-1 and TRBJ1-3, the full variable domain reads KAGVTQTPRYLIKTRGQQVTLSCSPISGHRSVSWYQQTPGQGLQFLFEYFSETQRNKGNFPGRFSGRQFSNSRSEMNVSTLELGDSALYLCASSLNLGTGTGNTIYFGEGSWLTVV.